This passage covers 12 T cell receptor beta chains from one sample sequenced in a study of blood T cell repertoires in COVID-19. Data came from immunoSEQ multiplex PCR; TCRdb stores just in-frame clones and leaves some out. The sample yields about 180,000 clones, about 82% seen once. The sequenced material came from peripheral blood. The receptors derive from a man between 65 and 85 years old with active or convalescent COVID-19.

This clone was seen a few times. The rearrangement links TRBV6-5 to TRBJ1-5; D unclear. Germline V gene sequence: CDR1 MNHEY, CDR2 SVGAGI. The length of the CDR3 is 14 residues. The ends were cut back, 0 bases at V and 7 bases at J, with 10 bases in the middle. This CDR3 is CASSYSFGFQPQHF. CDR3 DNA sequence: TGTGCCAGCAGTTACTCCTTCGGGTTCCAGCCCCAGCATTTT.

This chain uses TRBV2 with TRBJ1-1; TRBD1 matches at 10 bases. V shed 5 bases, J shed 3 bases, and the junction held 6 bases outside the gene matches. This CDR3 is 15 amino acids long. Germline V gives CDR1 SNHLY, CDR2 FYNNEI. CDR3 in DNA: TGTGCCAGCAGTATTACCGGGACAGGGGACACTGAAGCTTTCTTT. It yields the protein CASSITGTGDTEAFF.

A few counts support this clone. The chain joins TRBV24-1 to TRBJ2-5; D is perhaps TRBD2 (5 bases). Germline lookup yields CDR1 KGHDR and CDR2 SFDVKD. V dropped 4 bases and J dropped 5 bases, with 16 bases sitting between them. The CDR3 sequence is 15 residues long. The CDR3 bases are TGTGCCACCAGTGACCCGGGCCGGGGAAAGGAGACCCAGTACTTC. Translating gives CATSDPGRGKETQYF.

The chain is built from TRBV7-8 and TRBJ1-5, with D perhaps matching TRBD1 (5 bases). The CDR3 is 14 residues long. V was trimmed by 3 bases and J by 0 bases, leaving 6 bases between them. Germline V gives CDR1 SGHVS, CDR2 FQNEAQ. The CDR3 sequence: CASSLDTSNQPQHF. The CDR3 coding sequence is TGTGCCAGCAGCTTGGACACTAGCAATCAGCCCCAGCATTTT.

The chain joins TRBV7-9 to TRBJ2-7, with D uncertain. The CDR3 totals 12 residues. The germline gives CDR1 SEHNR, CDR2 FQNEAQ (reference sequence). Trimming removed 2 bases from V and 7 bases from J, with 9 bases in between. The CDR3 loop is CASSLTIGEQYF. The DNA for the CDR3 is TGTGCCAGCAGCTTAACTATCGGGGAGCAGTACTTC.

CDR3 nucleotides: TGTGCCAGCAGCAGACGGGGAGGGGACACCGGGGAGCTGTTTTTT. It is translated as CASSRRGGDTGELFF. The chain carries TRBV9 and TRBJ2-2; TRBD2 aligns across 7 bases. The CDR3 totals 15 residues. Germline CDR1 reads SGDLS; CDR2 reads YYNGEE. V lost 4 bases and J lost 3; bases outside the gene matches: 6.

The chain employs TRBV24-1 and TRBJ2-1; tentatively, D is TRBD2 (6 bases). The CDR3 runs to 16 residues. CDR1 and CDR2 from the germline V gene are KGHDR and SFDVKD. Trimming stripped 2 bases from V and 0 bases from J, with 10 bases between. The CDR3 sequence: CATSDSDGSSYNEQFF. The CDR3 coding sequence is TGTGCCACCAGTGATTCGGACGGGAGCTCCTACAATGAGCAGTTCTTC.

This clone occurred a few times. The chain is built from TRBV9 and TRBJ1-2; the D gene is possibly TRBD1 (5 bases). The germline CDR1 and CDR2 sequences are SGDLS and YYNGEE. The CDR3 loop spans 13 amino acids. Trimming removed 5 bases at V and 6 bases at J, with 14 bases between. CDR3 sequence: CASSRGLGDGYTF. The DNA of the CDR3 is TGTGCCAGCAGTCGGGGACTGGGAGATGGCTACACCTTC.

The rearrangement uses TRBV2 and TRBJ1-4; 8 nucleotides match TRBD1. Germline lookup yields CDR1 SNHLY and CDR2 FYNNEI. The junction had 19 bases not matched to a gene; V was cut back by 3 bases and J by 7 bases. The CDR3 spans 19 residues. CDR3: CASSDFYGAGGAASEKLFF. As DNA, the CDR3 is TGTGCCAGCAGTGATTTCTATGGGGCAGGGGGCGCGGCTAGTGAAAAACTGTTTTTT.

This sequence joins TRBV4-3 and TRBJ1-5; 7 nucleotides match TRBD1. Trimming at V came to 0 bases and at J to 7 bases, leaving 6 bases not matched to a gene. The CDR3 is 15 residues long. Germline V gives CDR1 LGHNA, CDR2 YSLEER. The CDR3 region has the DNA TGCGCCAGCAGCCAAGATGACAGGGTCGTCCAGCCCCAGCATTTT. This sequence encodes CASSQDDRVVQPQHF.

The chain recombines TRBV6-1 with TRBJ1-5; 8 bases map to TRBD1. This CDR3 is 16 amino acids long. V lost 1 base, J lost 7 bases, and 9 bases stayed unmatched. Germline lookup yields CDR1 MNHNS and CDR2 SASEGT. CDR3: CASSEGQGRSGQPQHF. For the CDR3, the DNA is TGTGCCAGCAGTGAAGGACAGGGGCGGTCGGGCCAGCCCCAGCATTTT.

The chain links TRBV4-2 to TRBJ1-3; tentatively, D is TRBD1 (5 bases). This CDR3 has 16 residues. Germline V CDR1 and CDR2: LGHNA, YNFKEQ. With 5 bases removed from V and 4 bases from J, the gap between germline ends came to 18 bases. The CDR3, as DNA: TGTGCCAGCAGCACTCGCACCCTCCGGGGGGGAAACACCATATATTTT. Its translation is CASSTRTLRGGNTIYF.